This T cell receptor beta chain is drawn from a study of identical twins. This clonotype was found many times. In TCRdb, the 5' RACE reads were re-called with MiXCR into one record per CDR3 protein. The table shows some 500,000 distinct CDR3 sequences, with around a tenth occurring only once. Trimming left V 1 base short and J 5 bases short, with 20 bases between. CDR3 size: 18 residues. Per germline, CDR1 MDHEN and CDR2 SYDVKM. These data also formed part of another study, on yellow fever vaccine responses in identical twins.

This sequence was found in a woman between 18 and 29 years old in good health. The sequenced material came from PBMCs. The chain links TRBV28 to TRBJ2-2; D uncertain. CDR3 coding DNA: TGTGCCAGCAGTTTATTCCTCCGAGACATCCCCCGAACCGGGGAGCTGTTTTTT. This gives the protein CASSLFLRDIPRTGELFF.